The present T cell receptor (beta chain) was sequenced within a study of human versus mouse CDR3 diversity and MHC coevolution. Study at large: Samples had between about 0.6 x 10^7 and 1.6 x 10^7 valid reads.

Germline-derived CDR1 and CDR2 are MNHEY and SVGAGI. Losses at the gene ends were 6 bases for V and 5 bases for J; bases not matched to a gene: 6. CDR3 size: 13 residues. Broader study findings: Six or seven MHC II alleles selected the human T cells. On average, humans showed more CDR3 deletions and insertions than mice.

To note about this clone: Its antigen remains unknown.

Method: immunoSEQ multiplex PCR; TCRdb's copy keeps in-frame clones and lacks some. The sample carries about 77,000 clones, less than 95% recorded once. The rearrangement joins TRBV6-5 to TRBJ2-7; 8 bases align to TRBD1. The sample taken for sequencing was naive CD4+ T cells from blood. Described subset: CD45RO-negative CD62L-positive naive CD4 T cells. This TCR was sampled from a person aged 30 to 69 in good health. Written as DNA, the CDR3 is TGTGCCAGCAGAAAACCAGGGGGCGACGAGCAGTACTTC. Translation: CASRKPGGDEQYF.